Listed here are 27 T cell receptor beta chains from one sample, sequenced in a study of T cell repertoires in cytomegalovirus infection (dated by TCRdb to about 2019). Sequencing instrument: Illumina HiSeq 1500. TCRdb applied fastp at Q25 and MiXCR to the public reads, then kept only in-frame beta chains. One record per CDR3 amino acid sequence lists the most common genes and DNA. The sample table lists fewer than 350,000 distinct CDR3 sequences, about a sixth of them with a count of one. Around 13% of the sample is taken by the ten largest. Input material: PBMCs. Receptors were obtained from a human donor in good health (CMV status not recorded). Some clones in this sample may be carry-over from other donors' samples.

This clonotype was counted a few times. This chain joins TRBV12-3 or TRBV12-4 and TRBJ2-3, with 8 bases lining up with TRBD1. The CDR3 is 14 amino acids. J lost 8 bases, V lost 3 bases, and 7 bases had no gene match. The chain's CDR3 is CASSFSGQDGTQYF. DNA for the CDR3: TGTGCCAGCAGTTTTTCGGGACAGGACGGTACGCAGTATTTT.

In its sample, this clonotype was seen many times. The chain uses TRBV24-1 and TRBJ1-5; 7 bases match TRBD1. The CDR3 length is 17 residues. V lost 4 bases and J lost 4; bases outside the gene matches: 12. Germline V gene sequence: CDR1 KGHDR, CDR2 SFDVKD. CDR3 residues: CATSEGSRGTSNQPQHF. CDR3 coding DNA: TGTGCCACCAGTGAAGGGAGCAGGGGGACGTCGAATCAGCCCCAGCATTTT.

This clonotype has ten or more counts. The rearrangement joins TRBV12-3 or TRBV12-4 to TRBJ2-2; D gene uncertain. Trimming stripped 5 bases from V and 2 bases from J, with 15 bases between. The CDR3 loop spans 16 amino acids. In DNA, the CDR3 is TGTGCCAGCAGTGTCCCAGTGGGCTCTAACACCGGGGAGCTGTTTTTT. Residues: CASSVPVGSNTGELFF.

This clonotype was picked up many times. The chain couples TRBV7-2 to TRBJ2-7; 8 positions match TRBD2. CDR1 and CDR2 (germline): SGHTA, FQGNSA. V dropped 1 base and J dropped 8; count of bases not matched to a gene: 13. There are 16 residues in the CDR3. Written as DNA, the CDR3 is TGTGCCAGCAGCTTAGACTCTCAGGTAGCGGGGAGACAGCAGTACTTC. Protein product: CASSLDSQVAGRQQYF.

This clonotype showed up just a few times. The chain combines TRBV6-6 with TRBJ1-1, with D possibly TRBD1 on 6 matching bases. Germline CDR1 is MNHNY and CDR2 is SVGAGI (reference sequence). Trimming took 0 bases from V and 2 from J, leaving 16 bases between them. The CDR3 extends over 17 amino acids. CDR3 DNA sequence: TGTGCCAGCAGTTACTCGTATATTTTGGACAGCAACACTGAAGCTTTCTTT. As protein: CASSYSYILDSNTEAFF.

The rearrangement links TRBV7-9 to TRBJ1-2; unclear D gene. The CDR3 contains 12 residues. Per the germline V gene, CDR1 is SEHNR and CDR2 is FQNEAQ (reference sequence). V lost 7 bases and J lost 3, with 9 bases in between. CDR3 sequence: CASTPGHYGYTF. The CDR3 DNA sequence: TGTGCCAGCACCCCCGGGCACTATGGCTACACCTTC.

The V call is TRBV12-3 or TRBV12-4, the J call TRBJ2-5; D possibly uses TRBD1 or TRBD2 (6 bases each). The CDR3 runs 15 residues. Between the trimmed V and J ends, which lost 7 bases and 4 bases, there was a span of 19 bases. The CDR3 nucleotides read TGTGCCAGCACCGACCGTAGGGGGGCGGGAGAGACCCAGTACTTC. Translation: CASTDRRGAGETQYF.

This clonotype was counted a few times. The chain combines TRBV18 with TRBJ2-7; D tentatively fits TRBD1 or TRBD2 (5 bases each). The germline V gene encodes CDR1 KGHSH and CDR2 LQKENI. The CDR3 covers 14 residues. Trimming shortened V by 5 bases and J by 3 bases, and 14 bases separated the two germline ends. In DNA, the CDR3 is TGTGCCAGCTCAGAGGGGACGTTGAGCTACGAGCAGTACTTC. This gives the protein CASSEGTLSYEQYF.

The gene calls are TRBV27 and TRBJ1-4, with 12 bases aligning to TRBD1. CDR3 size: 15 residues. Germline V CDR1 and CDR2: MNHEY, SMNVEV (reference sequence). Trimming removed 6 bases from V and 8 bases from J; junction bases left unmatched: 7. This CDR3 reads CASSLWGTGGEKLFF. The CDR3 DNA reads TGTGCCAGCAGCCTATGGGGGACAGGGGGCGAAAAACTGTTTTTT.

V is TRBV2 and J is TRBJ2-3, with D hard to call. This CDR3 is 12 amino acids long. Trimming took off 6 bases at V and 6 bases at J, with 10 bases between the two ends. Germline lookup yields CDR1 SNHLY and CDR2 FYNNEI. The CDR3: CASSSGADTQYF. CDR3 nucleotide sequence: TGTGCCAGCAGCTCCGGTGCGGATACGCAGTATTTT.

This clonotype has a count of ten or more. The rearrangement joins TRBV6-1 to TRBJ1-5; 9 bases match TRBD1. V shed 2 bases and J 7 bases; nucleotides not matched to a gene: 3. Looked up from germline, CDR1 is MNHNS and CDR2 is SASEGT. The CDR3 contains 14 residues. The chain's CDR3 is CASSETGGRQPQHF. For the CDR3, the DNA is TGTGCCAGCAGTGAAACAGGGGGCAGACAGCCCCAGCATTTT.

This clonotype was recorded a few times. The chain uses TRBV25-1 and TRBJ2-5, with D perhaps matching TRBD1 (5 bases). With 1 base removed from V and 1 base from J, the gap between germline ends came to 10 bases. The CDR3 contains 15 residues. Germline CDR1 reads MGHDK; CDR2 reads SYGVNS. CDR3 DNA: TGTGCCAGCAGTGAATGGGGCAGCTTCCAAGAGACCCAGTACTTC. Translating it yields CASSEWGSFQETQYF.

Only a few counts were recorded for this clonotype. The chain carries TRBV19 and TRBJ2-5; 11 bases match TRBD1. The CDR3 covers 14 residues. V dropped 5 bases and J dropped 6; count of bases not matched to a gene: 5. Germline V gene lookup returns CDR1 LNHDA and CDR2 SQIVND (reference sequence). The CDR3 nucleotides are TGTGCCAGTAGTCCCTGGGACAGGGGGAAGACCCAGTACTTC. Encoded protein: CASSPWDRGKTQYF.

The chain is built from TRBV4-3 and TRBJ2-2; 7 bases align to TRBD2. The CDR3 contains 17 residues. CDR1 LGHNA and CDR2 YSLEER come from the germline V gene. V shed 0 bases, J shed 6 bases, and the junction held 10 bases outside the gene matches. CDR3 sequence: CASSQDLLPGGAGELFF. DNA for the CDR3: TGCGCCAGCAGCCAAGATCTGCTGCCGGGGGGTGCCGGGGAGCTGTTTTTT.

In its sample, this clonotype was seen a few times. V gene TRBV20-1 combines with J gene TRBJ2-1, with unresolved D. The CDR3 extends over 14 amino acids. Germline-derived CDR1 and CDR2 are DFQATT and SNEGSKA (reference sequence). The V end lost 3 bases, the J end lost 4 bases, and 13 bases lay between the germline ends. In DNA, the CDR3 is TGCAGTGCTAGTGAGGTAGTCGAGTACAATGAGCAGTTCTTC. As protein: CSASEVVEYNEQFF.

V gene TRBV4-2 combines with J gene TRBJ1-3; D remains ambiguous. Trimming cost V 4 bases and J 0 bases, with 16 bases left between them. Germline-derived CDR1 and CDR2 are LGHNA and YNFKEQ. The CDR3 has 17 amino acids. As DNA, the CDR3 is TGTGCCAGCAGCCTTAATCGGGCGGGAAGCTCTGGAAACACCATATATTTT. As protein: CASSLNRAGSSGNTIYF.

The CDR3 DNA is TGTGCCAGCAGTTTATGGGCTAGCGGGGGGACCACAGATACGCAGTATTTT. It specifies CASSLWASGGTTDTQYF. The J gene is TRBJ2-3, the V gene TRBV28; TRBD2 agrees at 11 bases. The CDR3 has 17 residues. Unmatched junction bases numbered 4, after V lost 0 bases and J lost 2 bases. Germline V gene lookup returns CDR1 MDHEN and CDR2 SYDVKM.

Many counts were recorded for this clonotype. The genes are TRBV4-1 and TRBJ1-1; no reliable D call. Trimming stripped 1 base from V and 1 base from J, with 10 bases between. CDR3 length: 15 amino acids. Germline-derived CDR1 and CDR2 are MGHRA and YSYEKL. The CDR3 loop is CASSQGYLQNTEAFF. The CDR3 coding sequence is TGCGCCAGCAGCCAAGGGTATTTGCAGAACACTGAAGCTTTCTTT.

This clonotype has a count of ten or more. The chain couples TRBV7-2 to TRBJ1-1, with TRBD1 as a possible D gene (6 bases). Trimming removed 3 bases at V and 3 bases at J, with 17 bases between. Germline V gene sequence: CDR1 SGHTA, CDR2 FQGNSA. The CDR3 is 16 residues long. The chain's CDR3 is CASSFRGGNSDTEAFF. The CDR3 DNA sequence: TGTGCCAGCAGCTTCCGGGGGGGCAATAGCGACACTGAAGCTTTCTTT.

This clonotype was picked up many times. CDR3 sequence reads: CASSQNVGGAGEKLFF. Written as DNA, the CDR3 is TGTGCCAGCAGCCAGAATGTAGGGGGCGCCGGGGAAAAACTGTTTTTT. The chain employs TRBV7-9 and TRBJ1-4; TRBD1 agrees at 7 bases. Germline V lookup: CDR1 SEHNR, CDR2 FQNEAQ (reference sequence). V gave up 5 bases and J gave up 8 bases; unmatched junction bases: 14. The CDR3 runs to 16 residues.

About this clonotype itself: Relative to the germline gene, one junction end is altered; a read error may explain this. The rearrangement joins TRBV11-2 to TRBJ2-7; a possible D gene is TRBD2 (7 bases). Per germline, CDR1 SGHAT and CDR2 FQNNGV. CDR3 length: 14 residues. This CDR3 reads CANSPGGRNYEQYF. The CDR3 DNA sequence: TGTGCCAACAGCCCGGGGGGCAGAAACTACGAGCAGTACTTC.

The rearrangement links TRBV27 to TRBJ2-3, with D possibly TRBD2 on 7 matching bases. V was pared by 5 bases and J by 2 bases, with 20 bases between. Germline CDR1 is MNHEY and CDR2 is SMNVEV (reference sequence). CDR3 size: 17 residues. This CDR3 reads CASSQRGGKGYTDTQYF. In DNA, the CDR3 is TGTGCCAGCAGTCAGAGGGGGGGGAAAGGGTACACAGATACGCAGTATTTT.

This clonotype was counted a few times. The chain carries TRBV10-3 and TRBJ1-1, with 7 bases aligning to TRBD1. CDR1 is ENHRY, CDR2 SYGVKD, per germline. J was trimmed by 0 bases and V by 5 bases; bases with no gene match: 3. The CDR3 covers 14 residues. CDR3 sequence: CAISSTGMNTEAFF. The CDR3 nucleotides are TGTGCCATCAGTTCGACAGGGATGAACACTGAAGCTTTCTTT.

The rearrangement joins TRBV2 to TRBJ1-5, with D perhaps TRBD1 (5 bases). The CDR3 is 10 residues long. V lost 8 bases, J lost 11 bases, and 10 bases lay in between. Germline CDR1 SNHLY, CDR2 FYNNEI. CDR3 sequence (DNA): TGTGCCAGCGGGATAGGGGCCCAGCATTTT. The encoded protein is CASGIGAQHF.

This clonotype was counted at least ten times. The chain carries TRBV20-1 and TRBJ1-6, with a possible D match to TRBD1 (6 bases). CDR3 length: 13 amino acids. Germline CDR1 reads DFQATT; CDR2 reads SNEGSKA (reference sequence). Trimming pared 6 bases from V and 10 bases from J, leaving 16 bases between. The CDR3 DNA follows: TGCAGTGCCCCCGGACAGCCCGGCTCACCCCTCCACTTT. Protein product: CSAPGQPGSPLHF.

The V call is TRBV3-1, the J call TRBJ2-5; perhaps TRBD1 as D (6 bases). The CDR3 totals 17 residues. The V and J ends lost 4 bases and 4 bases respectively, with 22 bases between them. CDR1 is LGHDT and CDR2 is YNNKEL in the germline V gene (reference sequence). The CDR3 here is CASSPYLGPTGLETQYF. CDR3 DNA: TGTGCCAGCAGCCCATATCTGGGCCCCACAGGGCTAGAGACCCAGTACTTC.

Only a few counts were recorded for this clonotype. CDR3 bases: TGCGCCAGCAGCCAGAGCGGGAGCACAGATACGCAGTATTTT. Translating gives CASSQSGSTDTQYF. This chain connects TRBV4-3 to TRBJ2-3; D might be TRBD2 (6 bases). V dropped 3 bases and J dropped 0 bases, with 7 bases sitting between them. CDR1 is LGHNA and CDR2 is YSLEER in the germline V gene. The CDR3 spans 14 residues.